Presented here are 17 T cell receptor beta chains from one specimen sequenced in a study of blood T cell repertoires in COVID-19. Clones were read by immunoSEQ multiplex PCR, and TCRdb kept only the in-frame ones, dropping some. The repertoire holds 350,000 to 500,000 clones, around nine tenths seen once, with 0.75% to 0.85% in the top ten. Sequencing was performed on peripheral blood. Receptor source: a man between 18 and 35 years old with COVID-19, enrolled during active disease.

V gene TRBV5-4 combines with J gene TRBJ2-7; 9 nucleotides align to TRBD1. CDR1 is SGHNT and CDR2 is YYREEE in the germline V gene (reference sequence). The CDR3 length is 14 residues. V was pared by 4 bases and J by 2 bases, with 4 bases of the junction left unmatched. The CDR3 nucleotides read TGTGCCAGCAGCCCCAGGGACAGGGCCTACGAGCAGTACTTC. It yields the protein CASSPRDRAYEQYF. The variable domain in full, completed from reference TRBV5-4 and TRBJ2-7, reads ETGVTQSPTHLIKTRGQQVTLRCSSQSGHNTVSWYQQALGQGPQFIFQYYREEENGRGNFPPRFSGLQFPNYSSELNVNALELDDSALYLCASSPRDRAYEQYFGPGTRLTVT.

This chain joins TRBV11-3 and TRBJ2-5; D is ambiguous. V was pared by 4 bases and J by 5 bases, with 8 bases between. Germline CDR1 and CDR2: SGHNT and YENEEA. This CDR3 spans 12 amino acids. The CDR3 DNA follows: TGTGCCAGCAGCTCCGTAGATGAGACCCAGTACTTC. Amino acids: CASSSVDETQYF.

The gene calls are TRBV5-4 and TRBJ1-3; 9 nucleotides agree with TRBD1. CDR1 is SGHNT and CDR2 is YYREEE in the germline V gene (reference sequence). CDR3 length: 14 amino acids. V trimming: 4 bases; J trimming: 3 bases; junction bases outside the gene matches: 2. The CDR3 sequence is CASSLGQGGNTIYF. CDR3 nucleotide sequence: TGTGCCAGCAGCCTGGGACAGGGTGGAAACACCATATATTTT.

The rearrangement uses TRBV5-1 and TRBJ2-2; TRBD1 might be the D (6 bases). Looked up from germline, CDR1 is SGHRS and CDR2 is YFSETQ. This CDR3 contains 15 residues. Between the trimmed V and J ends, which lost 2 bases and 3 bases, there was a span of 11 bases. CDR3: CASSLQQGYTGELFF. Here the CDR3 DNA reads TGCGCCAGCAGCTTACAACAGGGTTACACCGGGGAGCTGTTTTTT.

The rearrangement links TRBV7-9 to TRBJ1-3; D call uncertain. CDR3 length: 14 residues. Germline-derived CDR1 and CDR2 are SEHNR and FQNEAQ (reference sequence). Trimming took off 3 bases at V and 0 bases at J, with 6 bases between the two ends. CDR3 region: CASSFSHSGNTIYF. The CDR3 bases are TGTGCCAGCAGCTTTTCCCACTCTGGAAACACCATATATTTT.

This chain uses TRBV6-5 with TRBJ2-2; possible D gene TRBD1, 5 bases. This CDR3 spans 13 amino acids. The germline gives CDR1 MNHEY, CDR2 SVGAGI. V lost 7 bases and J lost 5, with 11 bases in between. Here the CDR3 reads CASMVGVTGELFF. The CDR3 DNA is TGTGCCAGCATGGTAGGGGTGACCGGGGAGCTGTTTTTT.

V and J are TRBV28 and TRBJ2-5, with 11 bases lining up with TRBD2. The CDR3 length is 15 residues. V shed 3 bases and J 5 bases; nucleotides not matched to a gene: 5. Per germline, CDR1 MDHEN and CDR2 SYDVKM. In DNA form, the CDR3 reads TGTGCCAGCAGTTTCCCTAGCGGGAGGTGGGAGACCCAGTACTTC. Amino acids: CASSFPSGRWETQYF. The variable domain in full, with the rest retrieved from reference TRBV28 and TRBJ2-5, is DVKVTQSSRYLVKRTGEKVFLECVQDMDHENMFWYRQDPGLGLRLIYFSYDVKMKEKGDIPEGYSVSREKKERFSLILESASTNQTSMYLCASSFPSGRWETQYFGPGTRLLVL.

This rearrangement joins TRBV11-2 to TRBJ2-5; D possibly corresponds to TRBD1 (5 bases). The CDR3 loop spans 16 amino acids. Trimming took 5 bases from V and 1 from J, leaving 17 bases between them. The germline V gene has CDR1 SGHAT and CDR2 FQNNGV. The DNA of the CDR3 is TGTGCCAGCAGCGGTATGGGTCTGGGGCGCCAAGAGACCCAGTACTTC. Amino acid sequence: CASSGMGLGRQETQYF. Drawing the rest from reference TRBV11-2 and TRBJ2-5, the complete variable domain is EAGVAQSPRYKIIEKRQSVAFWCNPISGHATLYWYQQILGQGPKLLIQFQNNGVVDDSQLPKDRFSAERLKGVDSTLKIQPAKLEDSAVYLCASSGMGLGRQETQYFGPGTRLLVL.

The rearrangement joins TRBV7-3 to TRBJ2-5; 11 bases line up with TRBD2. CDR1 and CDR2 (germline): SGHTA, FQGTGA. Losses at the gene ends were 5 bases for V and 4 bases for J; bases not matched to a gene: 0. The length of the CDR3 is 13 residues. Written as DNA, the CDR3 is TGTGCCAGCAGCCTAGCGGGAGGAGAGACCCAGTACTTC. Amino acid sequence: CASSLAGGETQYF.

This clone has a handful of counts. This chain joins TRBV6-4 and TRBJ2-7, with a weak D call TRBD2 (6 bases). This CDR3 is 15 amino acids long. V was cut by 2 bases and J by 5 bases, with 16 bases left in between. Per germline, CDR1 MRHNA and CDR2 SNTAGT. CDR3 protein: CASSDPGTPEDEQYF. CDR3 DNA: TGTGCCAGCAGTGACCCTGGGACTCCGGAGGACGAGCAGTACTTC.

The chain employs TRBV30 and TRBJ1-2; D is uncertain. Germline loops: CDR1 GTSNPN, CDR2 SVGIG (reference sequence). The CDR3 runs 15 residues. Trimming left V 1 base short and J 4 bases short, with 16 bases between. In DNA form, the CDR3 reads TGTGCCTGGAGTGCCCCTGCTGTGTGGGCCTATGGCTACACCTTC. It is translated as CAWSAPAVWAYGYTF.

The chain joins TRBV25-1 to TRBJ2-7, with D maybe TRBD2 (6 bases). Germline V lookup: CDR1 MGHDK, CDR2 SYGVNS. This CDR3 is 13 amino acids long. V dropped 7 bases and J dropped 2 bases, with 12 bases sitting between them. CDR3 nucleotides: TGTGCCAGCAACAAACGCGGGACCTACGAGCAGTACTTC. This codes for CASNKRGTYEQYF.

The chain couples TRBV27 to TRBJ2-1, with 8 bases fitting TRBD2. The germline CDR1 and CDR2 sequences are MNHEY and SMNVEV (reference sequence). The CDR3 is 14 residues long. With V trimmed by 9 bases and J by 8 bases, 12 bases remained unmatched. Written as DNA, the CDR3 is TGTGCCAGTGGGAGGGAGCGGGAGATTTATGAGCAGTTCTTC. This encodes CASGREREIYEQFF.

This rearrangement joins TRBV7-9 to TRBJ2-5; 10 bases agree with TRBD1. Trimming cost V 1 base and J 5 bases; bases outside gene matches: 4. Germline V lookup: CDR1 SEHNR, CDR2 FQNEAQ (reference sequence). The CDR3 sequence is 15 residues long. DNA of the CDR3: TGTGCCAGCAGCTTAGGGACAGGGGGTAGCGAGACCCAGTACTTC. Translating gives CASSLGTGGSETQYF.

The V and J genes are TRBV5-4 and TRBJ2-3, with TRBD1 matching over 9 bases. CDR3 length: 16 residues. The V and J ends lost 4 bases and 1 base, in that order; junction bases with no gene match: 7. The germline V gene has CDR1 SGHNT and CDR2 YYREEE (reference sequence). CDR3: CASSRGQGTGTDTQYF. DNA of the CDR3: TGTGCCAGCAGCAGAGGACAGGGGACGGGCACAGATACGCAGTATTTT.

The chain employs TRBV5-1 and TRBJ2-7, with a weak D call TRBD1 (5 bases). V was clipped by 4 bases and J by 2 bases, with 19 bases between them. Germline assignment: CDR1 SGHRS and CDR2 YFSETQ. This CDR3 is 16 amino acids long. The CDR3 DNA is TGCGCCAGCAGCATTCGGACAACTTCTACCCCCTACGAGCAGTACTTC. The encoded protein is CASSIRTTSTPYEQYF.

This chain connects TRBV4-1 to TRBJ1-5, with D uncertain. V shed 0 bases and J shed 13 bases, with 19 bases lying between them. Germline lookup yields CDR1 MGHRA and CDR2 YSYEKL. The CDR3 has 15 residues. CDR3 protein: CASSQDSLTGSSQHF. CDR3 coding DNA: TGCGCCAGCAGCCAAGATTCGCTGACCGGGAGTTCACAGCATTTT.